This record looks at one T cell receptor (beta chain) sequence and its context. This CDR3 region has 15 residues. CDR1 is MDHEN, CDR2 SYDVKM, per germline. V was trimmed by 5 bases and J by 8 bases, leaving 21 bases between them. This record belongs to a study of blood T cell repertoires in COVID-19. Whole-study context: T cells, B-cell-depleted T cells, or PBMCs provided the cDNA or gDNA that served as material.

Produced via immunoSEQ multiplex PCR; TCRdb's table is partial and in-frame only. This sample has around 32,000 clones, with 80% to 90% found just once. Sequencing was done on a sample of peripheral blood. This sequence joins TRBV28 and TRBJ1-2, with unresolved D. The TCR was taken from a woman aged 80 or over with active or convalescent COVID-19. The CDR3 loop reads CASSLGGKEVRGYTF. CDR3 nucleotide sequence: TGTGCCAGCAGTCTGGGAGGGAAGGAGGTTCGGGGCTACACCTTC.